Each of the 21 T cell receptor beta chains below was sequenced from the same sample in a study of cytomegalovirus exposure and HLA in healthy donors. PCR used 60 Vbeta primers and 13 Jbeta primers. Produced via immunoSEQ multiplex PCR; TCRdb's table is partial and in-frame only. Of 200,000 to 250,000 clones listed, 82% are singletons. Sequencing was performed on PBMCs. These receptors came from a woman aged 35 to 49 in good health and CMV-seropositive.

The CDR3 sequence: CAWRKAPGQGLNQPQHF. In nucleotides, the CDR3 is TGTGCCTGGAGGAAAGCCCCGGGACAGGGCCTCAATCAGCCCCAGCATTTT. The rearrangement joins TRBV30 to TRBJ1-5; 9 nucleotides line up with TRBD1. V shed 3 bases and J 3 bases; nucleotides not matched to a gene: 12. Germline lookup yields CDR1 GTSNPN and CDR2 SVGIG (reference sequence). This CDR3 has 17 residues.

This sequence joins TRBV7-2 and TRBJ2-1; 8 bases line up with TRBD1. V lost 5 bases and J lost 6; bases outside the gene matches: 6. CDR3 length: 14 residues. Germline CDR1 SGHTA, CDR2 FQGNSA. CDR3 nucleotides: TGTGCCAGCAGCCTGGACAGGGCTAGCAATGAGCAGTTCTTC. Translating it yields CASSLDRASNEQFF.

The chain links TRBV2 to TRBJ2-5; D possibly corresponds to TRBD2 (5 bases). The DNA end favors TRBJ2-7, so the J call may be wrong. The germline gives CDR1 SNHLY, CDR2 FYNNEI. The CDR3 contains 15 residues. CDR3 amino acids: CASSNQHSAGYEQYF. The CDR3 DNA reads TGTGCCAGCAGTAATCAGCACAGTGCGGGCTACGAGCAGTACTTC.

The V call is TRBV6-1, the J call TRBJ1-1; 7 bases map to TRBD1. V shed 3 bases, J shed 1 base, and the junction held 2 bases outside the gene matches. The germline CDR1 and CDR2 sequences are MNHNS and SASEGT. The CDR3 runs 14 residues. CDR3 in amino acids: CASSDRGWNTEAFF. CDR3 DNA: TGTGCCAGCAGTGACAGGGGGTGGAACACTGAAGCTTTCTTT.

This clone was seen a few times. V gene TRBV10-3 combines with J gene TRBJ1-3, with D possibly TRBD1 on 6 matching bases. V was clipped by 5 bases and J by 1 base, with 9 bases between them. The CDR3 sequence is 14 residues long. Germline CDR1 is ENHRY and CDR2 is SYGVKD. The CDR3 protein is CAISIQGSGNTIYF. CDR3 sequence (DNA): TGTGCCATCAGTATACAGGGATCTGGAAACACCATATATTTT.

This clone was detected only a few times. The rearrangement joins TRBV11-2 to TRBJ1-1, with D perhaps TRBD1 (5 bases). The CDR3 is 15 amino acids. V lost 1 base, J lost 4 bases, and 13 bases lay in between. The germline CDR1 and CDR2 sequences are SGHAT and FQNNGV. The CDR3 sequence is CASSLVSRQGTEAFF. DNA of the CDR3: TGTGCCAGCAGCTTAGTGTCCCGTCAGGGCACTGAAGCTTTCTTT.

V gene TRBV2 combines with J gene TRBJ1-1, with a possible D match to TRBD1 (5 bases). The CDR3 length is 13 residues. Trimming took off 9 bases at V and 1 base at J, with 12 bases between the two ends. Germline V gene lookup returns CDR1 SNHLY and CDR2 FYNNEI. The chain's CDR3 is CARSREANTEAFF. In DNA form, the CDR3 reads TGTGCCAGGAGCAGGGAAGCGAACACTGAAGCTTTCTTT.

The chain uses TRBV15 and TRBJ1-3; weak D call: TRBD1 (6 bases). This CDR3 region has 17 residues. Per the germline V gene, CDR1 is LNHNV and CDR2 is YYDKDF (reference sequence). Between the trimmed V and J ends, which lost 3 bases and 0 bases, there was a span of 15 bases. DNA of the CDR3: TGTGCCACCAGCAGCGGGGGGCGGGGGAGCTCTGGAAACACCATATATTTT. Translation: CATSSGGRGSSGNTIYF. The full variable domain, in which reference TRBV15 and TRBJ1-3 provide the parts outside the CDR3, is DAMVIQNPRYQVTQFGKPVTLSCSQTLNHNVMYWYQQKSSQAPKLLFHYYDKDFNNEADTPDNFQSRRPNTSFCFLDIRSPGLGDTAMYLCATSSGGRGSSGNTIYFGEGSWLTVV.

The gene calls are TRBV19 and TRBJ1-2; 8 positions agree with TRBD1. There are 14 residues in the CDR3. Per germline, CDR1 LNHDA and CDR2 SQIVND (reference sequence). J gave up 4 bases and V 5 bases, and 6 bases lay outside the gene matches. The CDR3 DNA reads as TGTGCCAGTAGTTCCCAGGGGGCTGCCTATGGCTACACCTTC. Protein: CASSSQGAAYGYTF.

The count of this clone is one. V gene TRBV19 combines with J gene TRBJ2-2; tentatively, D is TRBD1 (5 bases). The CDR3 is made up of 14 amino acids. Germline V CDR1 and CDR2: LNHDA, SQIVND (reference sequence). The V end was cut by 3 bases, the J end by 1 base, with 6 bases between. Written as DNA, the CDR3 is TGTGCCAGTAGTATGACAGTGAACACCGGGGAGCTGTTTTTT. Protein: CASSMTVNTGELFF.

The V call is TRBV19, the J call TRBJ2-1, with D possibly matching TRBD1 (5 bases). The CDR3 length is 15 residues. Trimming cost V 1 base and J 5 bases, with 12 bases left between them. Germline values: CDR1 LNHDA, CDR2 SQIVND (reference sequence). The CDR3 region has the DNA TGTGCCAGTAGTATAGGGGGCACCCTCCACAATGAGCAGTTCTTC. Translation: CASSIGGTLHNEQFF.

The J gene is TRBJ2-5, the V gene TRBV12-2; the listed D gene, TRBD1, was not tested against the DNA. TRBV12-2 is listed as a pseudogene. The CDR3 length is 15 residues. The CDR3 protein is CASRLLPDNQETQYF. Here the CDR3 DNA reads TGTGCAAGTCGCTTGTTGCCGGACAACCAAGAGACCCAGTACTTC.

This CDR3 is CASSFRVGPGELFF. In nucleotides, the CDR3 is TGTGCCAGCAGCTTTAGGGTGGGGCCCGGGGAGCTGTTTTTT. This rearrangement joins TRBV11-2 to TRBJ2-2, with D possibly matching TRBD1 (5 bases). The CDR3 sequence is 14 residues long. Trimming cost V 3 bases and J 6 bases, with 11 bases left between them. Germline CDR1 is SGHAT and CDR2 is FQNNGV.

The CDR3 spells CAIGDRNSPLHF. CDR3 coding DNA: TGTGCCATCGGAGACAGAAATTCACCCCTCCACTTT. J is TRBJ1-6 and V is TRBV10-3; D is possibly TRBD1 (5 bases). Trimming removed 8 bases from V and 7 bases from J, with 9 bases in between. The CDR3 spans 12 residues. The germline CDR1 and CDR2 sequences are ENHRY and SYGVKD.

CDR3 nucleotide sequence: TGTGCCATCAGAACTAGCGGTATCCAAGAGACCCAGTACTTC. Amino acid sequence: CAIRTSGIQETQYF. V is TRBV10-3 and J is TRBJ2-5, with TRBD2 matching over 8 bases. This CDR3 has 14 residues. Losses at the gene ends were 6 bases for V and 1 base for J; bases not matched to a gene: 4. The germline V gene encodes CDR1 ENHRY and CDR2 SYGVKD.

The chain links TRBV19 to TRBJ1-3; maybe TRBD1 (5 bases). V lost 3 bases and J 4 bases, leaving 10 bases between the germline ends. The germline CDR1 and CDR2 sequences are LNHDA and SQIVND (reference sequence). This CDR3 comprises 14 residues. CDR3 DNA sequence: TGTGCCAGTAGTATCTCAGGGTCGGGAAACACCATATATTTT. Translated: CASSISGSGNTIYF.

This sequence joins TRBV19 and TRBJ1-5; 8 nucleotides line up with TRBD1. The CDR3 totals 18 residues. The V and J ends lost 6 bases and 0 bases, in that order; junction bases with no gene match: 13. The germline CDR1 and CDR2 sequences are LNHDA and SQIVND (reference sequence). CDR3 region: CASRGTGRGAYSNQPQHF. The CDR3 nucleotides are TGTGCCAGTAGGGGGACAGGCCGGGGGGCTTATAGCAATCAGCCCCAGCATTTT. Complete variable domain (other parts from reference TRBV19 and TRBJ1-5): DGGITQSPKYLFRKEGQNVTLSCEQNLNHDAMYWYRQDPGQGLRLIYYSQIVNDFQKGDIAEGYSVSREKKESFPLTVTSAQKNPTAFYLCASRGTGRGAYSNQPQHFGDGTRLSIL.

This chain connects TRBV30 to TRBJ1-1; D gene uncertain. V gave up 4 bases and J gave up 1 base, with 7 bases separating them. Germline values: CDR1 GTSNPN, CDR2 SVGIG (reference sequence). This CDR3 contains 12 residues. The CDR3 nucleotides read TGTGCCTGGAAACGGGGGAACACTGAAGCTTTCTTT. The encoded protein is CAWKRGNTEAFF.

This rearrangement joins TRBV9 to TRBJ2-3; D might be TRBD2 (7 bases). CDR3 length: 15 residues. Germline CDR1 reads SGDLS; CDR2 reads YYNGEE. Between the trimmed V and J ends, which lost 0 bases and 5 bases, there was a span of 13 bases. CDR3: CASSVETGGIDTQYF. The CDR3 region has the DNA TGTGCCAGCAGCGTAGAGACGGGGGGCATAGATACGCAGTATTTT.

The V gene is TRBV7-9, the J gene TRBJ2-5, with 12 bases matching TRBD1. The CDR3 is made up of 16 amino acids. Germline CDR1 and CDR2: SEHNR and FQNEAQ (reference sequence). The trim removed 5 bases at V and 11 bases at J, leaving 15 bases unmatched. The CDR3 here is CASSLGMGQGALGQYF. CDR3 coding DNA: TGTGCCAGCAGCCTGGGAATGGGACAGGGGGCGCTCGGGCAGTACTTC.

The V call is TRBV6-6, the J call TRBJ1-3, with unresolved D. The V end was cut by 5 bases, the J end by 3 bases, with 11 bases between. CDR3 length: 14 amino acids. CDR1 MNHNY and CDR2 SVGAGI come from the germline V gene (reference sequence). The DNA for the CDR3 is TGTGCCAGCAGTCGAAGGGAGTATGGAAACACCATATATTTT. Its translation is CASSRREYGNTIYF.